This T cell receptor (beta chain) was documented in a study of Ad26.COV2.S vaccination and SARS-CoV-2 variants. The assay was immunoSEQ multiplex PCR, and TCRdb's table has in-frame clones only and misses some. Altogether roughly 510,000 clones are present, roughly 87% being singletons, with the ten largest covering roughly 13%. V lost 5 bases, J lost 1 base, and 12 bases stayed unmatched. The germline V gene has CDR1 SGHAT and CDR2 FQNNGV. The CDR3 contains 17 residues. Documented treatment: about 20 received Ad26.COV2.S at low or high dose, single or two shots; several received placebo; per-sample allocation not given. Repertoires come from day 63 after the first vaccine or placebo injection. Built on an Ad26 vector, the vaccine expressed Wuhan-strain SARS-CoV-2 spike.

The sequenced sample was peripheral blood, obtained in a trial of Ad26.COV2.S vaccine versus placebo. The receptor was derived from a person between 18 and 65 years old who received the Ad26.COV2.S COVID-19 vaccine or a placebo. The chain carries TRBV11-2 and TRBJ1-1, with 8 bases matching TRBD1. In nucleotides, the CDR3 is TGTGCCAGCAGCCCTTTACCGAGTGGACAGGGGAACACTGAAGCTTTCTTT. This sequence encodes CASSPLPSGQGNTEAFF.